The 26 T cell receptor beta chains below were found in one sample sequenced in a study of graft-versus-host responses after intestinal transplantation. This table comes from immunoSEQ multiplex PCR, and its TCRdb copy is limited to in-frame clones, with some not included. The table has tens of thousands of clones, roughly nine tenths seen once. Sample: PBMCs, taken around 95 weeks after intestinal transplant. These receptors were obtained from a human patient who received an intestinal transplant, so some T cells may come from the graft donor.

CDR3 in amino acids: CASSSGTGGSGLFF. In DNA form, the CDR3 reads TGTGCCAGCAGCTCCGGGACAGGGGGCTCGGGGCTGTTCTTC. The genes are TRBV28 and TRBJ2-1; TRBD1 agrees at 12 bases. With 6 bases clipped from V and 15 bases from J, the junction kept 12 bases outside the gene matches. Germline lookup yields CDR1 MDHEN and CDR2 SYDVKM. This CDR3 contains 14 residues. Supplemented by reference TRBV28 and TRBJ2-1, the full variable domain reads DVKVTQSSRYLVKRTGEKVFLECVQDMDHENMFWYRQDPGLGLRLIYFSYDVKMKEKGDIPEGYSVSREKKERFSLILESASTNQTSMYLCASSSGTGGSGLFFGPGTRLTVL.

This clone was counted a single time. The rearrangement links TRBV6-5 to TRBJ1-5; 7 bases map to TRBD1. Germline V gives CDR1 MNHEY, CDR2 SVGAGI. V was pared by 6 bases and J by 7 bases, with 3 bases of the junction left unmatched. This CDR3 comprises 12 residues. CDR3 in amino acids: CASRRTGQPQHF. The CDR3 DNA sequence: TGTGCCAGCAGAAGGACAGGACAGCCCCAGCATTTT.

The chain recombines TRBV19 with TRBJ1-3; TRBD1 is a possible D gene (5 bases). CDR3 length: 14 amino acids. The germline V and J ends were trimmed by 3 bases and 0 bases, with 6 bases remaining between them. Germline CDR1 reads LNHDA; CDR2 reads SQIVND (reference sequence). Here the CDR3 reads CASSIRGSGNTIYF. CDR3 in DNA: TGTGCCAGTAGTATTAGGGGCTCTGGAAACACCATATATTTT. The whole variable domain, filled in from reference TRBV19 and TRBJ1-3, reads DGGITQSPKYLFRKEGQNVTLSCEQNLNHDAMYWYRQDPGQGLRLIYYSQIVNDFQKGDIAEGYSVSREKKESFPLTVTSAQKNPTAFYLCASSIRGSGNTIYFGEGSWLTVV.

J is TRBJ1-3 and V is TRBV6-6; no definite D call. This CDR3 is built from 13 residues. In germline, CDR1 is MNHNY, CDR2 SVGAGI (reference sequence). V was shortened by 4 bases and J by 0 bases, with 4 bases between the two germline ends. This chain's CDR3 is CASSSTSGNTIYF. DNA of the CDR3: TGTGCCAGCAGTTCAACCTCTGGAAACACCATATATTTT.

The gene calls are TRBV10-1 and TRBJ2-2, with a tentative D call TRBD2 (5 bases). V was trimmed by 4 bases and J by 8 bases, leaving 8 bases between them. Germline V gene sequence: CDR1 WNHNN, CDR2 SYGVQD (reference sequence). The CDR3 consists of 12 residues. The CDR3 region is CASSVGGGELFF. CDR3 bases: TGCGCCAGCAGTGTTGGAGGAGGGGAGCTGTTTTTT.

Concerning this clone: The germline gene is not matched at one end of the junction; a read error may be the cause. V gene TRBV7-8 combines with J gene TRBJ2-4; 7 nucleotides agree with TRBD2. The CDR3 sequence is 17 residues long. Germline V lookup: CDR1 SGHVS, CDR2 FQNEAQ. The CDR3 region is CASSLAETGLLKDIQYF. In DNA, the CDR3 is TGTGCCAGCAGCTTAGCAGAGACGGGACTACTCAAAGACATTCAGTACTTC.

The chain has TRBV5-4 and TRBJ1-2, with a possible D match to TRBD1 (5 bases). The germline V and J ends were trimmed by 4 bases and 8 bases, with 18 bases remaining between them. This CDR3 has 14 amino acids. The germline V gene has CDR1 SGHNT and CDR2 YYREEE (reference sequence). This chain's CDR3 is CASSEPGRAFGYTF. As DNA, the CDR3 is TGTGCCAGCAGCGAACCGGGACGGGCATTCGGCTACACCTTC. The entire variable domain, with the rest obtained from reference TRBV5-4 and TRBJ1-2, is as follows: ETGVTQSPTHLIKTRGQQVTLRCSSQSGHNTVSWYQQALGQGPQFIFQYYREEENGRGNFPPRFSGLQFPNYSSELNVNALELDDSALYLCASSEPGRAFGYTFGSGTRLTVV.

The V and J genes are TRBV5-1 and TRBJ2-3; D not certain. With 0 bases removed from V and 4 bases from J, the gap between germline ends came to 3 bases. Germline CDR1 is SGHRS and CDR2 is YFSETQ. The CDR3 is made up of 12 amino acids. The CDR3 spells CASSLDADTQYF. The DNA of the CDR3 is TGCGCCAGCAGCTTGGATGCAGATACGCAGTATTTT.

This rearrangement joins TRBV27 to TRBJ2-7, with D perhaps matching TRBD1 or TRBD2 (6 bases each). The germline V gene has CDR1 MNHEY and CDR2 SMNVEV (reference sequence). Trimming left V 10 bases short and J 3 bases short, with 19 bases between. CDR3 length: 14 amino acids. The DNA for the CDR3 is TGTGCCACCAAACCCAGGGGAGGCGTCTACGAGCAGTACTTC. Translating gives CATKPRGGVYEQYF.

For the CDR3, the DNA is TGTGCCTGGAGCGGGGGGGCCTCAGAGACCCAGTACTTC. Translating it yields CAWSGGASETQYF. The V call is TRBV30, the J call TRBJ2-5, with 8 positions matching TRBD2. CDR1 and CDR2 from the germline V gene are GTSNPN and SVGIG (reference sequence). J gave up 4 bases and V 3 bases, and 4 bases lay outside the gene matches. CDR3 length: 13 residues.

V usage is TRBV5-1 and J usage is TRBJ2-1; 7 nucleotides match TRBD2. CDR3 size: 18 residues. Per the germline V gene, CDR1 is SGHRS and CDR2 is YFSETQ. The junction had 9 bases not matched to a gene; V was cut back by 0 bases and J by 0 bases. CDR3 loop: CASSLAPLTGGSYNEQFF. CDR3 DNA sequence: TGCGCCAGCAGCTTGGCGCCCCTGACGGGGGGCTCCTACAATGAGCAGTTCTTC.

The CDR3 spells CASSLPGSGGRTEAFF. The CDR3, as DNA: TGTGCCAGCAGCTTGCCTGGTTCGGGGGGACGCACTGAAGCTTTCTTT. The J gene is TRBJ1-1, the V gene TRBV5-4; D possibly corresponds to TRBD1 (5 bases). CDR3 size: 16 residues. V was cut by 1 base and J by 4 bases, with 17 bases left in between. In germline, CDR1 is SGHNT, CDR2 YYREEE (reference sequence).

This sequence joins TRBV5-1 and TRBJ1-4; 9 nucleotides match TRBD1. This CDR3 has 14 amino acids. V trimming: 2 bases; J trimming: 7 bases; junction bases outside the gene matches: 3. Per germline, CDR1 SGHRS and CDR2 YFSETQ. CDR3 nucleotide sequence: TGCGCCAGCAGCTTACAGGGGGCTGGTGAAAAACTGTTTTTT. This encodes CASSLQGAGEKLFF.

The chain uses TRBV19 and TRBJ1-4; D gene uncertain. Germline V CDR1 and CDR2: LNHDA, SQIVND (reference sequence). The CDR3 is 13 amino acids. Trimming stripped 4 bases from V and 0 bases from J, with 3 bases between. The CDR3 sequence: CASSRATNEKLFF. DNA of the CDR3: TGTGCCAGTAGTAGGGCAACTAATGAAAAACTGTTTTTT.

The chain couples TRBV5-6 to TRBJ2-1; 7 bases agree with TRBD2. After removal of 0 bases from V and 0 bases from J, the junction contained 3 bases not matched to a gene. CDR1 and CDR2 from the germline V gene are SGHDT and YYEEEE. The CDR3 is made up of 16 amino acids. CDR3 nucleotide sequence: TGTGCCAGCAGCTTGGGACTAGCCAGCTCCTACAATGAGCAGTTCTTC. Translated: CASSLGLASSYNEQFF.

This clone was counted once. Written as DNA, the CDR3 is TGTGCCAGCAGCTCCTGGGACTCCCCCTACGAGCAGTACTTC. Its protein product is CASSSWDSPYEQYF. This chain links TRBV5-4 with TRBJ2-7; D is perhaps TRBD2 (6 bases). Germline CDR1 and CDR2: SGHNT and YYREEE (reference sequence). The length of the CDR3 is 14 residues. The V end lost 3 bases, the J end lost 2 bases, and 12 bases lay between the germline ends.

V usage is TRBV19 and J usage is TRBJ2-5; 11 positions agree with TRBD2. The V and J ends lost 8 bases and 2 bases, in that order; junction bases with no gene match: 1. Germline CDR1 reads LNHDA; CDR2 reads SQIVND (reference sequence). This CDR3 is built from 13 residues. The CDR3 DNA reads TGTGCCAGTGGGACTAGCGGACAAGAGACCCAGTACTTC. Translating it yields CASGTSGQETQYF.

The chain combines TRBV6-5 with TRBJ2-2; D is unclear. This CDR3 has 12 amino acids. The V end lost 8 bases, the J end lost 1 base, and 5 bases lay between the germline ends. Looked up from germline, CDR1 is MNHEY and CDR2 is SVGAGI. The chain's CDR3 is CASAKNTGELFF. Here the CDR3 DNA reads TGTGCCAGCGCTAAGAACACCGGGGAGCTGTTTTTT.

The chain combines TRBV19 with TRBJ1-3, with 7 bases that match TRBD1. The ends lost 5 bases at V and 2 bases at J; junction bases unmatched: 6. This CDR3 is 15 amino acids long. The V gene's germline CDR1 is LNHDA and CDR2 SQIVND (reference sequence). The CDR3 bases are TGTGCCAGTAGTTTTCGGGACAGAACTGGAAACACCATATATTTT. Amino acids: CASSFRDRTGNTIYF.

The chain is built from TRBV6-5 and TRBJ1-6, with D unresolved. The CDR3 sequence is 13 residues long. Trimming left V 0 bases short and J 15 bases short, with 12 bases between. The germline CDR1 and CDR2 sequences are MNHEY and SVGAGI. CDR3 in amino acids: CASSYSFQSDLHF. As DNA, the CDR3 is TGTGCCAGCAGTTACTCGTTCCAGTCAGACCTCCACTTT.

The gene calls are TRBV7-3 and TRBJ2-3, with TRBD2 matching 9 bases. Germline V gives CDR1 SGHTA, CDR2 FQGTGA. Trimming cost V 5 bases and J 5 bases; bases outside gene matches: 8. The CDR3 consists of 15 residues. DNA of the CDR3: TGTGCCAGCAGCCCCCTAGCGGGGAGGGTAGATACGCAGTATTTT. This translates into CASSPLAGRVDTQYF.

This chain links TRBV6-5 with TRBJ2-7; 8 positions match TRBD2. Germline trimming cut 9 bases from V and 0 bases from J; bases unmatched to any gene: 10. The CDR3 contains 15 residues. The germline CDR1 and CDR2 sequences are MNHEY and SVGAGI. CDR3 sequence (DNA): TGTGCCAGTTCTCGGGCTAGCGGGCCCTCCTACGAGCAGTACTTC. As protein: CASSRASGPSYEQYF.

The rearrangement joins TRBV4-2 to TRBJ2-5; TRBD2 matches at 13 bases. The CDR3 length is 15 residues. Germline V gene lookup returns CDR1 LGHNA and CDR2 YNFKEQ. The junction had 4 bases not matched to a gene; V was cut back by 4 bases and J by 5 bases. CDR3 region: CASSLGLAGSETQYF. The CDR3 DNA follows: TGTGCCAGCAGCCTGGGACTAGCGGGGTCGGAGACCCAGTACTTC.

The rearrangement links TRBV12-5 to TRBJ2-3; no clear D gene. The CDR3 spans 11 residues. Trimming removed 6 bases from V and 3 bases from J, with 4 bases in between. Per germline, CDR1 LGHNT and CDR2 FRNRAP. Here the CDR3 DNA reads TGTGCTAGTGGGGAGACAGATACGCAGTATTTT. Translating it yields CASGETDTQYF.

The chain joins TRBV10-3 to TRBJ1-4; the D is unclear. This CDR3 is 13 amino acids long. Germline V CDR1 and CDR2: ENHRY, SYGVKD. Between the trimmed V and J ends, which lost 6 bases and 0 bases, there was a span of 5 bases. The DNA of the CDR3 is TGTGCCATCAGGGGGTCAACTAATGAAAAACTGTTTTTT. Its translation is CAIRGSTNEKLFF.

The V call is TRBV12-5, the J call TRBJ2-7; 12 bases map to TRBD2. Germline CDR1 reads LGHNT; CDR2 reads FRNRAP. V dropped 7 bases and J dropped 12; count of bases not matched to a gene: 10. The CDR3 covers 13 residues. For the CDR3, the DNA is TGTGCTAGTGCCCTAGGACTAGCGGGGAGACCGTACTTC. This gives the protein CASALGLAGRPYF.